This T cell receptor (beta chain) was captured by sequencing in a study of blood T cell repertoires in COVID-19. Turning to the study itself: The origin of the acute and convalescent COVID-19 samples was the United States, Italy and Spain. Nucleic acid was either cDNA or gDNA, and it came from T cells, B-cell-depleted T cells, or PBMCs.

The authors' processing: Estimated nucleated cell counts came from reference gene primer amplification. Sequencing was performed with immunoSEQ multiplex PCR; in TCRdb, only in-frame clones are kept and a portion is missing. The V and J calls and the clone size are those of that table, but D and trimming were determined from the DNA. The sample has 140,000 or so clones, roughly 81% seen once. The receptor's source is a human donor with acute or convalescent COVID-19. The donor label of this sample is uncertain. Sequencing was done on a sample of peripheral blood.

Here the CDR3 DNA reads TGTGCCAGATGGAGTCTAGAAGCTTTCTTT. Amino acids: CARWSLEAFF. The rearrangement links TRBV7-3 to TRBJ1-1; D ambiguous. CDR1 and CDR2 from the germline V gene are SGHTA and FQGTGA. The CDR3 spans 10 residues. V lost 9 bases and J lost 8, with 10 bases in between.